The T cell receptor (beta chain) under discussion was sequenced for a study of regulatory T cells in long-lasting Graves disease. This clonotype was picked up many times. As for time point: newly diagnosed GD, antithyroid drugs for less than 3 months. RNA from PBMCs was the source of the TCR library. In building TCR beta libraries, iRepertoire HTBI primers were used together with Arm-PCR of CDR3 regions. TCRdb reanalysed the multiplex PCR reads using MiXCR and keeps one entry per CDR3 protein. The profile shows a few hundred thousand distinct CDR3 sequences, approximately 15% of them singletons. The CDR3 is 14 residues long. Trimming pared 5 bases from V and 4 bases from J, leaving 14 bases between. From germline, CDR1 is SGHRS and CDR2 YFSETQ. The sample also formed part of further work on T cells in Graves' hyperthyroidism and ophthalmopathy.

The chain uses TRBV5-1 and TRBJ2-3, with D tentatively TRBD1 (6 bases). The receptor comes from a man in his forties or fifties with Graves disease. Material: peripheral blood mononuclear cells (PBMCs), obtained at new diagnosis, from a patient treated with antithyroid drugs. CDR3 bases: TGCGCCAGCAGTACCGGACAGCGTGCAGATACGCAGTATTTT. Protein product: CASSTGQRADTQYF.